This T cell receptor beta chain was recovered during a study of shared clonotypes between healthy human individuals. The overall study: CD4 naive and CD4 memory each took three plates per donor, while CD8 naive took two and CD8 memory one.

General observations from the study: Non-shared clonotypes had lower generation probabilities than clonotypes shared by all four sorted-subset donors. Four donors shared about 5% of their naive CD4 clonotypes. Depth was large, yet rarefaction showed that sorted-subset sequencing was incomplete.

Remarks on this clone: Its matching antigen is unknown.

Assay: immunoSEQ multiplex PCR; the TCRdb copy retains only in-frame clones and omits some. Counted here are a few hundred thousand clones, approximately 65% occurring once; the ten biggest clones make up roughly 11%. V gave up 6 bases and J gave up 0 bases, with 6 bases separating them. The germline gives CDR1 MDHEN, CDR2 SYDVKM. CDR3 length: 13 amino acids. The source material was memory CD4+ T cells sorted from blood. Specified subset: CD45RA-negative fraction. V gene TRBV28 combines with J gene TRBJ1-5; no firm D call. This receptor was taken from a man between 25 and 39 years old in good health. CDR3 protein: CASSLLSNQPQHF. The CDR3 nucleotides read TGTGCCAGCAGCCTCCTTAGCAATCAGCCCCAGCATTTT. The variable domain in full, completed from reference TRBV28 and TRBJ1-5, reads DVKVTQSSRYLVKRTGEKVFLECVQDMDHENMFWYRQDPGLGLRLIYFSYDVKMKEKGDIPEGYSVSREKKERFSLILESASTNQTSMYLCASSLLSNQPQHFGDGTRLSIL.